The rows below give T cell receptor beta chains drawn from one sample of a study of blood T cells in healthy people across ages. Using its own MiXCR run on the 5' RACE reads, TCRdb lists one record per CDR3 protein. The sample shows about 640,000 distinct CDR3 sequences, about 54% of them seen only once. The sample consisted of blood. These receptors originate from a man aged 55 to 70 in good health. Both conserved end residues are part of each CDR3. Fields, in order: D gene, V gene, clone size, J gene, CDR3 protein, CDR3 DNA. A D gene is named only where the DNA matches it firmly. Size is stated for part of the rows, as once, few or many counts, or as a class when the clone is expanded.

TRBD2	TRBV7-2	few	TRBJ2-5	CASSFGGRESETQYF	TGTGCCAGCAGCTTCGGTGGGAGGGAATCGGAGACCCAGTACTTC
.	TRBV28	.	TRBJ2-2	CTSTPRTGELFF	TGTACCAGCACCCCTCGGACCGGGGAGCTGTTTTTT
.	TRBV20-1	few	TRBJ2-1	CSASSGTSEQFF	TGCAGTGCTAGTTCCGGGACTTCTGAGCAGTTCTTC
.	TRBV20-1	few	TRBJ2-7	CSASPHREPYEQYF	TGCAGTGCTTCCCCTCACAGGGAACCCTACGAGCAGTACTTC
TRBD2	TRBV10-3	many	TRBJ2-5	CAISDGLAGETQYF	TGTGCCATCAGTGACGGACTAGCGGGGGAGACCCAGTACTTC
.	TRBV6-4	.	TRBJ2-7	CASNLRGRGEQYF	TGTGCCAGCAACCTCAGGGGTCGGGGCGAGCAGTACTTC
.	TRBV4-2	.	TRBJ2-5	CASSQGTGQETQYF	TGTGCCAGCAGCCAGGGGACGGGGCAAGAGACCCAGTACTTC
TRBD1	TRBV9	.	TRBJ2-1	CASSVSTGTGAYNEQFF	TGTGCCAGCAGCGTAAGCACCGGGACAGGGGCTTACAATGAGCAGTTCTTC
.	TRBV20-1	.	TRBJ2-7	CSARGSEYEQYF	TGCAGTGCTAGAGGATCCGAATACGAGCAGTACTTC
.	TRBV12-3/TRBV12-4	.	TRBJ2-2	CASRQSANTGELFF	TGTGCCAGCAGGCAATCCGCGAACACCGGGGAGCTGTTTTTT
.	TRBV6-5	.	TRBJ2-4	CASSYSGGTPNIQYF	TGTGCCAGCAGTTACTCTGGGGGGACCCCAAACATTCAGTACTTC
TRBD2	TRBV5-1	.	TRBJ2-3	CASSFRLGGGVTDTQYF	TGCGCCAGCAGCTTCCGCCTCGGGGGGGGAGTGACAGATACGCAGTATTTT
TRBD2	TRBV7-2	.	TRBJ2-1	CASSLGLAGGHNEQFF	TGTGCCAGCAGCCTGGGACTAGCGGGGGGTCACAATGAGCAGTTCTTC
.	TRBV2	.	TRBJ2-1	CASSEQGFVDEQFF	TGTGCCAGCAGTGAACAGGGTTTTGTGGATGAGCAGTTCTTC
TRBD1	TRBV5-1	.	TRBJ1-4	CASSGTDHEKLFF	TGCGCCAGCAGCGGGACAGATCATGAAAAACTGTTTTTT
TRBD2	TRBV20-1	few	TRBJ2-3	CSASSTSGRHTDTQYF	TGCAGTGCTTCCTCGACTAGCGGGAGACACACAGATACGCAGTATTTT
TRBD1	TRBV5-1	once	TRBJ2-7	CASSLGTGGFNEQYF	TGCGCCAGCAGCTTGGGGACAGGGGGGTTCAATGAGCAGTACTTC
.	TRBV10-3	once	TRBJ1-2	CAIYGVYGYTF	TGTGCCATCTACGGCGTCTATGGCTACACCTTC
.	TRBV6-1	.	TRBJ2-6	CASSEALSGANVLTF	TGTGCCAGCAGTGAAGCTCTCTCTGGGGCCAACGTCCTGACTTTC
.	TRBV4-1	.	TRBJ1-2	CASSPGRREYGYTF	TGCGCCAGCAGCCCGGGACGTCGGGAGTATGGCTACACCTTC
.	TRBV7-8	.	TRBJ1-1	CASNSELGRGNTEAFF	TGTGCCAGCAACTCGGAGCTGGGGAGAGGGAACACTGAAGCTTTCTTT
.	TRBV27	.	TRBJ1-2	CASSFRAGPPYGYTF	TGTGCCAGCAGTTTCCGGGCGGGACCTCCCTATGGCTACACCTTC
TRBD2	TRBV7-9	few	TRBJ2-1	CASSLDGGGTDEQFF	TGTGCCAGCAGCTTAGACGGCGGGGGAACCGATGAGCAGTTCTTC
.	TRBV12-5	few	TRBJ2-5	CASGLASGKETQYF	TGTGCTAGTGGTTTGGCCTCCGGGAAGGAGACCCAGTACTTC
TRBD2	TRBV20-1	few	TRBJ2-3	CSAKLATSTDTQYF	TGCAGTGCTAAACTAGCGACTAGCACAGATACGCAGTATTTT
TRBD2	TRBV15	.	TRBJ2-1	CATSRDRLAGSEQFF	TGTGCCACCAGCAGAGATCGGCTAGCGGGGTCTGAGCAGTTCTTC